This T cell receptor (beta chain) is drawn from a study of blood T cell repertoires in COVID-19. Across the study: The United States, Italy and Spain were the sources of the acute and convalescent COVID-19 samples. PBMCs, B-cell-depleted T cells, or T cells provided the cDNA or gDNA that made up the material.

The CDR3 consists of 15 residues. Germline CDR1 reads SGHRS; CDR2 reads YFSETQ. The germline V and J ends were trimmed by 0 bases and 1 base, with 9 bases remaining between them. This clone has only one observation. In the source study's methods: By means of reference gene primer amplification, nucleated cell counts were estimated. TCRdb's copy holds only in-frame clones and misses some; the assay was immunoSEQ multiplex PCR. Clone size and the V and J calls come from that table; the DNA yielded D and trimming. The table lists about 220,000 clones, 82% of them singletons. The receptor was isolated from a woman older than 75 with acute or convalescent COVID-19. The sequenced material came from peripheral blood. The genes are TRBV5-1 and TRBJ2-3, with D maybe TRBD2 (5 bases). CDR3 sequence reads: CASSLEPLGTDTQYF. Here the CDR3 DNA reads TGCGCCAGCAGCTTGGAGCCACTAGGCACAGATACGCAGTATTTT.